The 20 T cell receptor beta chains below come from one sample, sequenced in a study of shared clonotypes between healthy human individuals. The table came from immunoSEQ multiplex PCR; TCRdb's copy has only in-frame clones and leaves some out. The table lists 2.3 million or so clones, 93% of them singletons. The sample consisted of naive CD4+ T cells from PBMCs. Subset noted: CD45RA+ positively selected. The receptor set was obtained from a man aged 18 to 29 in good health. Some clones in this sample may be carry-over from other donors' samples.

The chain employs TRBV6-6 and TRBJ1-1; D gene ambiguous. CDR1 and CDR2 (germline): MNHNY, SVGAGI (reference sequence). V lost 0 bases and J 6 bases, leaving 11 bases between the germline ends. The CDR3 runs to 14 residues. CDR3 DNA: TGTGCCAGCAGTTACTCGTCCGCGAGGGCTGAAGCTTTCTTT. Its protein product is CASSYSSARAEAFF.

This chain links TRBV9 with TRBJ2-7; D unclear. Germline V lookup: CDR1 SGDLS, CDR2 YYNGEE. This CDR3 has 16 residues. Trimming stripped 0 bases from V and 2 bases from J, with 15 bases between. CDR3: CASSVGLGEFAYEQYF. The CDR3 region has the DNA TGTGCCAGCAGCGTAGGGTTGGGTGAGTTTGCCTACGAGCAGTACTTC.

This rearrangement joins TRBV5-1 to TRBJ2-2; perhaps D is TRBD1 or TRBD2 (6 bases each). Germline V gene lookup returns CDR1 SGHRS and CDR2 YFSETQ. With 7 bases removed from V and 1 base from J, the gap between germline ends came to 11 bases. This CDR3 is 14 amino acids long. CDR3 in DNA: TGCGCCAGCGGAGGGGGGATGAACACCGGGGAGCTGTTTTTT. Its protein is CASGGGMNTGELFF.

V gene TRBV30 combines with J gene TRBJ1-6; no clear D. Deletions cut 5 bases from V and 6 bases from J, with 2 bases between. The CDR3 runs 10 residues. Germline lookup yields CDR1 GTSNPN and CDR2 SVGIG (reference sequence). The CDR3 nucleotides are TGTGCCTGGGGTAATTCACCCCTCCACTTT. Amino acid sequence: CAWGNSPLHF.

The J gene is TRBJ2-7, the V gene TRBV30; D may be TRBD2 (5 bases). CDR3 size: 13 residues. Germline V gives CDR1 GTSNPN, CDR2 SVGIG (reference sequence). The CDR3 spells CAHRPAASYEQYF. The CDR3 bases are TGTGCTCATAGGCCAGCGGCCTCCTACGAGCAGTACTTC.

This clone was seen a single time. At one boundary the junction diverges from the germline segment, which might be a read error. The rearrangement uses TRBV28 and TRBJ2-7, with D possibly being TRBD1 (6 bases). The germline CDR1 and CDR2 sequences are MDHEN and SYDVKM. This CDR3 has 13 amino acids. For the CDR3, the DNA is TGTGCCAACAGTTTACCCCACAGGGACGAGCAGTACTTC. It specifies CANSLPHRDEQYF. The variable domain in full, completed from reference TRBV28 and TRBJ2-7, reads DVKVTQSSRYLVKRTGEKVFLECVQDMDHENMFWYRQDPGLGLRLIYFSYDVKMKEKGDIPEGYSVSREKKERFSLILESASTNQTSMYLCANSLPHRDEQYFGPGTRLTVT.

This chain joins TRBV9 and TRBJ2-2, with 12 nucleotides matching TRBD2. V gave up 4 bases and J gave up 12 bases; unmatched junction bases: 7. Germline assignment: CDR1 SGDLS and CDR2 YYNGEE. CDR3 length: 14 amino acids. CDR3 loop: CASSPRLAGVQLFF. As DNA, the CDR3 is TGTGCCAGCAGCCCTCGACTAGCGGGAGTTCAGCTGTTTTTT.

As to this clone: The same CDR3 arises from other DNA sequences in this sample as well. The V gene is TRBV6-5, the J gene TRBJ1-1; the match to TRBD1 covers 7 bases. The germline V gene has CDR1 MNHEY and CDR2 SVGAGI. Germline trimming cut 6 bases from V and 2 bases from J; bases unmatched to any gene: 3. This CDR3 comprises 13 residues. The CDR3 sequence: CASRGTVNTEAFF. In DNA, the CDR3 is TGTGCCAGCAGGGGGACAGTTAACACTGAAGCTTTCTTT.

V gene TRBV5-1 combines with J gene TRBJ2-1, with TRBD1 identical over 7 bases. Germline CDR1 and CDR2: SGHRS and YFSETQ. V was pared by 3 bases and J by 2 bases, with 5 bases of the junction left unmatched. The length of the CDR3 is 15 residues. The CDR3: CASSWSDRAYNEQFF. The CDR3 region has the DNA TGCGCCAGCAGCTGGAGTGACAGGGCCTACAATGAGCAGTTCTTC.

The chain recombines TRBV18 with TRBJ1-1; tentative D call: TRBD1 (5 bases). V lost 5 bases, J lost 0 bases, and 10 bases lay in between. Germline V lookup: CDR1 KGHSH, CDR2 LQKENI. CDR3 length: 14 residues. The CDR3 sequence is CASSKTDMNTEAFF. In DNA, the CDR3 is TGTGCCAGCTCAAAGACAGATATGAACACTGAAGCTTTCTTT.

The chain combines TRBV5-6 with TRBJ2-1; 10 bases align to TRBD1. This CDR3 is 16 amino acids long. Germline CDR1 SGHDT, CDR2 YYEEEE. V lost 4 bases to trimming and J lost 4 bases; unmatched junction nucleotides: 8. This CDR3 is CASSLTGTGVYNEQFF. DNA of the CDR3: TGTGCCAGCAGCCTCACCGGGACAGGGGTTTACAATGAGCAGTTCTTC.

Worth noting for this clone: Other DNA sequences from this sample encode an identical CDR3 as well. This chain links TRBV7-9 with TRBJ1-2; D might be TRBD1 (5 bases). The CDR3 contains 13 residues. Germline V gene data show CDR1 as SEHNR and CDR2 as FQNEAQ (reference sequence). With 2 bases removed from V and 2 bases from J, the gap between germline ends came to 6 bases. CDR3 DNA sequence: TGTGCCAGCAGCTTACGGGACAACTATGGCTACACCTTC. Its translation is CASSLRDNYGYTF.

This sequence joins TRBV28 and TRBJ2-2; D gene ambiguous. Trimming cost V 8 bases and J 5 bases, with 6 bases left between them. The CDR3 length is 11 residues. The germline V gene encodes CDR1 MDHEN and CDR2 SYDVKM. The CDR3 spells CASLGTGELFF. The CDR3, as DNA: TGTGCCAGCCTGGGGACCGGGGAGCTGTTTTTT. Drawing the rest from reference TRBV28 and TRBJ2-2, the complete variable domain is DVKVTQSSRYLVKRTGEKVFLECVQDMDHENMFWYRQDPGLGLRLIYFSYDVKMKEKGDIPEGYSVSREKKERFSLILESASTNQTSMYLCASLGTGELFFGEGSRLTVL.

The CDR3 spells CASSPRSGKTQYF. The CDR3, as DNA: TGTGCCAGCAGCCCCCGTTCAGGGAAGACCCAGTACTTC. The rearrangement joins TRBV7-9 to TRBJ2-5; tentative D call: TRBD1 (5 bases). Trimming shortened V by 5 bases and J by 6 bases, and 13 bases separated the two germline ends. Germline assignment: CDR1 SEHNR and CDR2 FQNEAQ (reference sequence). The CDR3 has 13 amino acids.

This chain joins TRBV5-1 and TRBJ1-4; perhaps TRBD1 as D (6 bases). The germline CDR1 and CDR2 sequences are SGHRS and YFSETQ. This CDR3 contains 15 residues. V was cut by 4 bases and J by 3 bases, with 13 bases left in between. The chain's CDR3 is CASSVRGTPNEKLFF. The CDR3 DNA sequence: TGCGCCAGCAGCGTAAGGGGGACCCCTAATGAAAAACTGTTTTTT.

V is TRBV6-1 and J is TRBJ2-7; D uncertain. This CDR3 comprises 12 residues. The germline V gene has CDR1 MNHNS and CDR2 SASEGT. Trimming stripped 5 bases from V and 7 bases from J, with 12 bases between. The CDR3 sequence is CASSSFLQEQYF. The CDR3 bases are TGTGCCAGCAGTTCCTTTTTACAAGAGCAGTACTTC.

Comment on this clone: Other DNA variants within this sample encode the same CDR3. J is TRBJ2-5 and V is TRBV5-1; a weak D match, TRBD2 (6 bases). Trimming pared 0 bases from V and 4 bases from J, leaving 10 bases between. This CDR3 has 14 residues. Germline CDR1 and CDR2: SGHRS and YFSETQ. The CDR3 DNA reads TGCGCCAGCAGCTTGGTTCCCGGGGGAGAGACCCAGTACTTC. This sequence encodes CASSLVPGGETQYF.

The chain combines TRBV11-3 with TRBJ2-1; unclear D gene. Germline V gene data show CDR1 as SGHNT and CDR2 as YENEEA. The CDR3 loop spans 13 amino acids. The V and J ends lost 2 bases and 5 bases respectively, with 7 bases between them. The CDR3 here is CASSLSLDNEQFF. The CDR3 DNA reads TGTGCCAGCAGCTTATCTCTAGACAATGAGCAGTTCTTC.

The V call is TRBV11-2, the J call TRBJ2-5; D may be TRBD1 (6 bases). The CDR3 totals 14 residues. V lost 2 bases and J lost 2, with 9 bases in between. Germline assignment: CDR1 SGHAT and CDR2 FQNNGV. CDR3 loop: CASSLQGWQETQYF. CDR3 nucleotides: TGTGCCAGCAGCTTACAGGGGTGGCAAGAGACCCAGTACTTC.

The V and J genes are TRBV4-1 and TRBJ1-5, with 10 bases fitting TRBD1. This CDR3 is 17 amino acids long. After removal of 1 base from V and 2 bases from J, the junction contained 5 bases not matched to a gene. From germline, CDR1 is MGHRA and CDR2 YSYEKL. The CDR3 region is CASSQGLGTGGNQPQHF. The CDR3 DNA sequence: TGCGCCAGCAGCCAAGGTCTCGGGACAGGGGGCAATCAGCCCCAGCATTTT.